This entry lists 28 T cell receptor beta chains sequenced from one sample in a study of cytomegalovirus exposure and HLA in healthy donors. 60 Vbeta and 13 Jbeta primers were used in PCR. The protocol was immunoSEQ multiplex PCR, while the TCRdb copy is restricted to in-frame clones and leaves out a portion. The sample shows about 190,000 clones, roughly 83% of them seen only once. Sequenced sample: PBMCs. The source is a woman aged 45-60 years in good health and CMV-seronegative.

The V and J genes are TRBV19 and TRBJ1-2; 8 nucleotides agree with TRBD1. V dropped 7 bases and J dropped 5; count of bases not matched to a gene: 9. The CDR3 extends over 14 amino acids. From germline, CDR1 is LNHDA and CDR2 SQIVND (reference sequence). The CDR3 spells CASIPGQGPYGYTF. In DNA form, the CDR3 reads TGTGCCAGTATCCCTGGACAGGGACCTTATGGCTACACCTTC. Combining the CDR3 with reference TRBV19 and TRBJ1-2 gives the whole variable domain DGGITQSPKYLFRKEGQNVTLSCEQNLNHDAMYWYRQDPGQGLRLIYYSQIVNDFQKGDIAEGYSVSREKKESFPLTVTSAQKNPTAFYLCASIPGQGPYGYTFGSGTRLTVV.

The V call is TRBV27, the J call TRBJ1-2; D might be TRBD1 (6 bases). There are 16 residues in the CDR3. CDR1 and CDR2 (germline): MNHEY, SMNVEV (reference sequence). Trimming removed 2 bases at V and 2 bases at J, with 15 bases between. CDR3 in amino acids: CASSLGAGAYNYGYTF. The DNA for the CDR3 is TGTGCCAGCAGTTTAGGGGCAGGGGCTTACAACTATGGCTACACCTTC.

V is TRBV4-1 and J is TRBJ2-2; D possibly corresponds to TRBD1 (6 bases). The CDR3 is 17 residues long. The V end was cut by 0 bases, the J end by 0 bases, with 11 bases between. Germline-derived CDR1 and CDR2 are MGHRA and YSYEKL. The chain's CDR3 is CASSQDPTGSNTGELFF. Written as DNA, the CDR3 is TGCGCCAGCAGCCAAGACCCCACAGGGTCGAACACCGGGGAGCTGTTTTTT.

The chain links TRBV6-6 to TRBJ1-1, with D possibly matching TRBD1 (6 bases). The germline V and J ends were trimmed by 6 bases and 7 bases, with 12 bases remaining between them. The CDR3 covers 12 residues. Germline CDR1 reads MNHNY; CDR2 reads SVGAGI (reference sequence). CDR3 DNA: TGTGCCAGCAGGGGGGGGCAGGTTGAAGCTTTCTTT. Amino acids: CASRGGQVEAFF.

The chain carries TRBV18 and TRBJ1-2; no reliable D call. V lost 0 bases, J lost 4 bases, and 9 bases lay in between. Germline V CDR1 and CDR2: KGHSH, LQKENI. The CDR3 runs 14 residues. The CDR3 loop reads CASSPPGDPYGYTF. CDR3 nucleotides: TGTGCCAGCTCACCACCCGGGGATCCCTATGGCTACACCTTC.

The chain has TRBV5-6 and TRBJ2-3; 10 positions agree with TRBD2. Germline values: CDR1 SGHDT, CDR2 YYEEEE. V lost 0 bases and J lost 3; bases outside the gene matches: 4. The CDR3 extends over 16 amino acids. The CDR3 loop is CASSLEVSGRTDTQYF. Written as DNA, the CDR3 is TGTGCCAGCAGCTTGGAAGTTAGCGGGAGGACAGATACGCAGTATTTT.

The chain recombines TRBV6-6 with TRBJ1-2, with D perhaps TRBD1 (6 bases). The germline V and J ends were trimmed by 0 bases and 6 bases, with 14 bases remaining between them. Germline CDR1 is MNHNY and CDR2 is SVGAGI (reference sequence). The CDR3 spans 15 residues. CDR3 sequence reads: CASSYSAGDGNGYTF. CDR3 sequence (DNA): TGTGCCAGCAGTTACTCTGCAGGGGATGGTAATGGCTACACCTTC.

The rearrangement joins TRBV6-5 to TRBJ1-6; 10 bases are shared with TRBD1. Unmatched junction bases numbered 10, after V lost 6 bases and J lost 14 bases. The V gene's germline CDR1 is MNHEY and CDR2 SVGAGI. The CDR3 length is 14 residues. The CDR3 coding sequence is TGTGCCAGCAGCCCGGACAGGGGGGCTCGATCCCTCCACTTT. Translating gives CASSPDRGARSLHF.

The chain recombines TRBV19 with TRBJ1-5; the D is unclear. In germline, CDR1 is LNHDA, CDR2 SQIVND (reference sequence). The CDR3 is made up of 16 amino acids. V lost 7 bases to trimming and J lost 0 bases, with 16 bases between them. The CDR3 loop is CASNRRTELSNQPQHF. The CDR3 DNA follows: TGTGCCAGTAACCGGAGGACGGAACTTAGCAATCAGCCCCAGCATTTT.

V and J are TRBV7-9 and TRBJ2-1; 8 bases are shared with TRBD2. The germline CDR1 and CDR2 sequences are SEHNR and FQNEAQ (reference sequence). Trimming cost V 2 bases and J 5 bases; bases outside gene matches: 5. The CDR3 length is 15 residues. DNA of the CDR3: TGTGCCAGCAGCTTACCAACGGGACTAGACAATGAGCAGTTCTTC. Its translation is CASSLPTGLDNEQFF.

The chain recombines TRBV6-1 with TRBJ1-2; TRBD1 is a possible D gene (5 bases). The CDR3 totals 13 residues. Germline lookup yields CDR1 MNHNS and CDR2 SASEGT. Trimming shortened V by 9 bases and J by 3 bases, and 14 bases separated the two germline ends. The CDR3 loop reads CASSRDFDYGYTF. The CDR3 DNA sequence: TGTGCCAGTTCCAGGGATTTCGACTATGGCTACACCTTC.

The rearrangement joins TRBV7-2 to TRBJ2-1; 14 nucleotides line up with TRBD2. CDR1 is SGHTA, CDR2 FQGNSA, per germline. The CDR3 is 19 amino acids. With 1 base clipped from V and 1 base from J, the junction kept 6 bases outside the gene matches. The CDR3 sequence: CASSLVGTSGGASYNEQFF. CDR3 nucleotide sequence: TGTGCCAGCAGCTTAGTTGGGACTAGCGGGGGTGCATCCTACAATGAGCAGTTCTTC. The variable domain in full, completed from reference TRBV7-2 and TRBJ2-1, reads GAGVSQSPSNKVTEKGKDVELRCDPISGHTALYWYRQSLGQGLEFLIYFQGNSAPDKSGLPSDRFSAERTGGSVSTLTIQRTQQEDSAVYLCASSLVGTSGGASYNEQFFGPGTRLTVL.

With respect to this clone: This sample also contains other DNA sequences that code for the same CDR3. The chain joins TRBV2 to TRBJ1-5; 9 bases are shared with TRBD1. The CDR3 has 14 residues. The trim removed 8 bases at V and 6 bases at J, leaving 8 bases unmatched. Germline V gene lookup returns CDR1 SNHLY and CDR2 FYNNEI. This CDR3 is CASAHRGHVQPQHF. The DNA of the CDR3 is TGTGCCAGCGCCCACAGGGGGCATGTTCAGCCCCAGCATTTT.

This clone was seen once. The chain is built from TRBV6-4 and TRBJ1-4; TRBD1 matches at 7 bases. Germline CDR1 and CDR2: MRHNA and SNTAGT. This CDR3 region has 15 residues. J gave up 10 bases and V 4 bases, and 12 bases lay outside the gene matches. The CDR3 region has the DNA TGTGCCAGCAGTGGTCCTCGACGACAGGGCGGAAAACTGTTTTTT. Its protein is CASSGPRRQGGKLFF.

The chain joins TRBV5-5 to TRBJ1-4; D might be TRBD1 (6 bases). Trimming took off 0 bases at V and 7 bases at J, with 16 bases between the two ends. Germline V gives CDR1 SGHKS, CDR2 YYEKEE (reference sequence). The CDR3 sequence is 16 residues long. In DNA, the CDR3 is TGTGCCAGCAGCTTGGCCCCACAGGTAGGGGGTGAAAAACTGTTTTTT. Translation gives CASSLAPQVGGEKLFF.

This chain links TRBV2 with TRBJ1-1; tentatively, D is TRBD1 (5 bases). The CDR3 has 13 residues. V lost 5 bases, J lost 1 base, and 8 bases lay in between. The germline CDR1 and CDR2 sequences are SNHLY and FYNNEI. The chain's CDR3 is CASSRQGNTEAFF. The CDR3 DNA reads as TGTGCCAGCAGTCGTCAGGGGAACACTGAAGCTTTCTTT.

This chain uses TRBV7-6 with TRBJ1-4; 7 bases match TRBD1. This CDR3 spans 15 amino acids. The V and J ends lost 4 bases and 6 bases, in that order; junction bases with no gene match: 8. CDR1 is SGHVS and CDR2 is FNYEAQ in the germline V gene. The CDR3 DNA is TGTGCCAGCAGCTCCACCGGGACAGTATATGAAAAACTGTTTTTT. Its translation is CASSSTGTVYEKLFF.

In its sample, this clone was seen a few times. In DNA form, the CDR3 reads TGTGCCAGCGCTGAGCGGAGACCTTCTAATGAAAAACTGTTTTTT. Translation gives CASAERRPSNEKLFF. J is TRBJ1-4 and V is TRBV5-6, with D hard to call. Looked up from germline, CDR1 is SGHDT and CDR2 is YYEEEE. This CDR3 comprises 15 residues. Trimming shortened V by 7 bases and J by 3 bases, and 16 bases separated the two germline ends.

The CDR3 region is CASSLVRGGANTEAFF. The CDR3 DNA sequence: TGCGCCAGCAGCTTGGTACGGGGGGGGGCGAACACTGAAGCTTTCTTT. The rearrangement links TRBV5-1 to TRBJ1-1; D possibly corresponds to TRBD1 (6 bases). The germline CDR1 and CDR2 sequences are SGHRS and YFSETQ. V dropped 0 bases and J dropped 1 base, with 13 bases sitting between them. The CDR3 has 16 residues.

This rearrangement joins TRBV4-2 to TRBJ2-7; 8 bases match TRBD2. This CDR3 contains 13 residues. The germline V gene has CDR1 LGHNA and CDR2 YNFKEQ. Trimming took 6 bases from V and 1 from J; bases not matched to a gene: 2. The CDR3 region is CASSGGRSYEQYF. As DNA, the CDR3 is TGTGCCAGCAGTGGCGGGAGGTCCTACGAGCAGTACTTC.

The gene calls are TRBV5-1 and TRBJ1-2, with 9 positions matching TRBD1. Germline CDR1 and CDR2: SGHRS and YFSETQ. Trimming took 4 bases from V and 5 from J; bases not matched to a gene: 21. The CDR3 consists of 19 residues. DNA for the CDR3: TGCGCCAGCAGCCAATCCCACCAACCGGGACAGGGTTCTTCGTATGGCTACACCTTC. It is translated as CASSQSHQPGQGSSYGYTF. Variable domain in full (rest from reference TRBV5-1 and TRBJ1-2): KAGVTQTPRYLIKTRGQQVTLSCSPISGHRSVSWYQQTPGQGLQFLFEYFSETQRNKGNFPGRFSGRQFSNSRSEMNVSTLELGDSALYLCASSQSHQPGQGSSYGYTFGSGTRLTVV.

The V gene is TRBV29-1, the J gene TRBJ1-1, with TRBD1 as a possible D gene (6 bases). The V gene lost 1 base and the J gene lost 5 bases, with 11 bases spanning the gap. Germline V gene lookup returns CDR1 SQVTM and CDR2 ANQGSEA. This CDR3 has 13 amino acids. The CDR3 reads CSVEVQGITEAFF. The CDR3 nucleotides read TGCAGCGTTGAAGTGCAGGGGATAACTGAAGCTTTCTTT.

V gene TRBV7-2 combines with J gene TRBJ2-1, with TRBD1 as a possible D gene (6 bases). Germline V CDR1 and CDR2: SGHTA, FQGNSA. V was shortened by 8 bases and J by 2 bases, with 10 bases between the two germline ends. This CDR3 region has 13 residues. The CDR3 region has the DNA TGTGCCAGCCAGGGGAGAACCTACAATGAGCAGTTCTTC. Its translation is CASQGRTYNEQFF. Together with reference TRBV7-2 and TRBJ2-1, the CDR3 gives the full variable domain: GAGVSQSPSNKVTEKGKDVELRCDPISGHTALYWYRQSLGQGLEFLIYFQGNSAPDKSGLPSDRFSAERTGGSVSTLTIQRTQQEDSAVYLCASQGRTYNEQFFGPGTRLTVL.

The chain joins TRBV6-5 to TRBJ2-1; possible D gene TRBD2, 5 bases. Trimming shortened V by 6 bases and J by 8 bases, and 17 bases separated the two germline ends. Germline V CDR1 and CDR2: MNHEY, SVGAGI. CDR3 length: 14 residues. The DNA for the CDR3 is TGTGCCAGCAGCCCCATCGGAGAGCGGCATGAGCAGTTCTTC. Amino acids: CASSPIGERHEQFF.

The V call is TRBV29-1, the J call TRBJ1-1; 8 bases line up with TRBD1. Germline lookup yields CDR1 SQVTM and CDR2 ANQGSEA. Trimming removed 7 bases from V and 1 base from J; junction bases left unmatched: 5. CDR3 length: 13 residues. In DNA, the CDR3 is TGCAGCGGCGACAGGGGCGGGAACACTGAAGCTTTCTTT. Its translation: CSGDRGGNTEAFF.

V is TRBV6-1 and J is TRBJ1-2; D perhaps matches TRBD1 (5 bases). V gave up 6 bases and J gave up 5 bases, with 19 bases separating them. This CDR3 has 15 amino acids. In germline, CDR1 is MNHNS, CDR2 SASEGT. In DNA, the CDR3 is TGTGCCAGCAGGGGGGTCCGGGAGTCCTTTTATGGCTACACCTTC. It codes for CASRGVRESFYGYTF.

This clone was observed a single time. CDR3 amino acids: CASSPLGGVNVDEQYF. The CDR3 nucleotides read TGTGCCAGCAGCCCGCTGGGCGGGGTAAATGTCGACGAGCAGTACTTC. This chain links TRBV7-8 with TRBJ2-7; D is perhaps TRBD2 (6 bases). Germline V lookup: CDR1 SGHVS, CDR2 FQNEAQ. Trimming stripped 5 bases from V and 5 bases from J, with 22 bases between. The CDR3 totals 16 residues.

The CDR3 here is CASSVGPGGGNYGYTF. The CDR3 region has the DNA TGTGCCAGCAGCGTAGGCCCCGGAGGGGGCAACTATGGCTACACCTTC. This sequence joins TRBV9 and TRBJ1-2; 7 bases agree with TRBD1. Germline values: CDR1 SGDLS, CDR2 YYNGEE. J gave up 2 bases and V 0 bases, and 7 bases lay outside the gene matches. CDR3 length: 16 amino acids.